This is a list of T cell receptor beta chains from one sample in a study of OX40 agonist ivuxolimab in advanced cancers. Only in-frame clones appear in the TCRdb table, and some are missing; sequencing was by immunoSEQ multiplex PCR. Of tens of thousands of clones listed, 70% to 90% are singletons. Sequenced here: CD4+ or CD8+ T cells sorted from blood, sampled in a trial of the OX40 agonist ivuxolimab. Receptor source: an adult with an advanced solid tumor such as melanoma, head and neck, liver or kidney cancer. Each CDR3 is given with its conserved first and last residue. D genes are given only for firm matches. The size entry is marked missing in some rows and otherwise reads once, few, many or a size class.

j_call clone_size v_call cdr3_length d_call cdr3_aa cdr3_nt
TRBJ1-5 . TRBV15 13 . CATSRDYRQPQHF TGTGCCACCAGCAGAGATTATCGTCAGCCCCAGCATTTT
TRBJ1-2 . TRBV27 13 . CASSLKVNYGYTF TGTGCCAGCAGTTTAAAAGTCAACTATGGCTACACCTTC
TRBJ2-6 . TRBV28 18 TRBD1 CASSAPGQGAGGANVLTF TGTGCCAGCAGTGCGCCCGGACAGGGGGCGGGAGGGGCCAACGTCCTGACTTTC
TRBJ2-2 . TRBV9 12 . CASSVQAGELFF TGTGCCAGCAGCGTCCAAGCCGGGGAGCTGTTTTTT
TRBJ1-6 . TRBV28 13 . CASSPLGNSPLHF TGTGCCAGCAGCCCCCTCGGGAATTCACCCCTCCACTTT
TRBJ2-1 . TRBV6-5 14 . CASSLSSAHNEQFF TGTGCCAGCAGCCTAAGTAGCGCCCACAATGAGCAGTTCTTC
TRBJ1-1 . TRBV25-1 12 . CASSEPNTEAFF TGTGCCAGCAGTGAGCCCAACACTGAAGCTTTCTTT
TRBJ2-1 . TRBV27 15 . CASSPSKLAWHEQFF TGTGCCAGCAGCCCGTCTAAACTAGCTTGGCATGAGCAGTTCTTC
TRBJ2-7 . TRBV30 14 . CAWSEGGDSYEQYF TGTGCCTGGAGTGAGGGCGGTGATTCCTACGAGCAGTACTTC
TRBJ2-4 once TRBV18 17 . CASSPYQTSQAKNIQYF TGTGCCAGCTCACCGTACCAAACCTCGCAAGCCAAAAACATTCAGTACTTC
TRBJ2-5 few TRBV18 16 TRBD1 CASSYPGSGTGETQYF TGTGCCAGCTCATACCCAGGCTCCGGGACAGGGGAGACCCAGTACTTC
TRBJ2-1 . TRBV30 13 . CAWSVWQIEEQFF TGTGCCTGGAGTGTATGGCAGATCGAGGAGCAGTTCTTC
TRBJ2-7 once TRBV18 14 TRBD1 CASSSGQGVYEQYF TGTGCCAGCTCGTCGGGACAGGGGGTCTACGAGCAGTACTTC
TRBJ2-2 . TRBV6-4 15 . CASSSGTTNTGELFF TGTGCCAGCAGTTCCGGGACAACGAACACCGGGGAGCTGTTTTTT
TRBJ2-7 . TRBV5-4 17 . CASSLASSTSSSYEQYF TGTGCCAGCAGCTTGGCCTCCTCTACTAGCAGTTCCTACGAGCAGTACTTC
TRBJ2-1 . TRBV27 15 TRBD1 CASSPGQGAYNEQFF TGTGCCAGCAGTCCTGGACAGGGGGCTTACAATGAGCAGTTCTTC
TRBJ2-1 . TRBV13 15 . CASSPGGEVHNEQFF TGTGCCAGCAGCCCAGGGGGGGAGGTCCACAATGAGCAGTTCTTC
TRBJ1-2 few TRBV4-3 14 . CASSQDRTFRGYTF TGCGCCAGCAGCCAAGATCGGACCTTCAGGGGCTACACCTTC
TRBJ1-1 few TRBV4-2 14 . CASSPDGPNTEAFF TGTGCCAGCAGCCCAGACGGACCAAACACTGAAGCTTTCTTT
TRBJ1-2 . TRBV7-8 14 TRBD1 CASSARDSYYGYTF TGTGCCAGCAGCGCCAGGGACAGCTACTATGGCTACACCTTC
TRBJ2-7 . TRBV27 13 TRBD1 CASVPGGSYEQYF TGTGCCAGCGTCCCAGGGGGTTCCTACGAGCAGTACTTC
TRBJ2-7 . TRBV13 14 . CASSLTGRVNEQYF TGTGCCAGCAGCTTGACAGGGAGGGTGAACGAGCAGTACTTC
TRBJ2-3 . TRBV27 13 . CASSYGSTDTQYF TGTGCCAGCAGCTATGGGTCGACAGATACGCAGTATTTT
TRBJ2-7 . TRBV28 16 TRBD2 CASSSQLAGATYEQYF TGTGCCAGCAGTTCTCAACTAGCGGGGGCAACCTACGAGCAGTACTTC
TRBJ2-7 . TRBV7-9 15 TRBD2 CASSDSAGRSYEQYF TGTGCCAGCAGCGACTCGGCCGGGAGGAGTTACGAGCAGTACTTC
TRBJ1-1 . TRBV7-2 14 . CASSPPPLTSEAFF TGTGCCAGCAGCCCCCCTCCACTAACGTCTGAAGCTTTCTTT
TRBJ2-7 . TRBV7-2 15 TRBD1 CASSPRGRADYEQYF TGTGCCAGCAGCCCTAGGGGGCGGGCCGACTACGAGCAGTACTTC
TRBJ1-2 . TRBV6-5 15 . CASSYGGGESYGYTF TGTGCCAGCAGTTACGGTGGCGGGGAGAGTTATGGCTACACCTTC
TRBJ1-4 . TRBV5-1 17 TRBD1 CASSLTDREATNEKLFF TGCGCCAGCAGCTTGACAGACAGGGAGGCAACTAATGAAAAACTGTTTTTT
TRBJ2-1 . TRBV13 14 . CASSFIVMGNEQFF TGTGCCAGCAGCTTCATCGTCATGGGCAATGAGCAGTTCTTC
TRBJ2-7 few TRBV7-8 14 TRBD2 CASSLRLANYEQYF TGTGCCAGCAGCTTACGACTAGCGAACTACGAGCAGTACTTC
TRBJ2-1 . TRBV19 14 . CASSPGTLVNEQFF TGTGCCAGTAGTCCTGGGACGCTTGTGAATGAGCAGTTCTTC
TRBJ2-2 . TRBV6-5 14 . CASSSLGSPGELFF TGTGCCAGCAGCTCCCTTGGGTCGCCCGGGGAGCTGTTTTTT
TRBJ1-4 . TRBV4-3 15 . CASSQDNMHGEKLFF TGCGCCAGCAGCCAAGATAACATGCACGGGGAAAAACTGTTTTTT
TRBJ1-5 . TRBV11-2 18 TRBD1 CASITTFPGDRFSQPQHF TGTGCCAGCATCACTACTTTCCCCGGGGACAGATTTTCGCAGCCCCAGCATTTT
TRBJ2-7 . TRBV28 12 . CAIRGAAYEQYF TGTGCCATCAGGGGGGCGGCCTACGAGCAGTACTTC